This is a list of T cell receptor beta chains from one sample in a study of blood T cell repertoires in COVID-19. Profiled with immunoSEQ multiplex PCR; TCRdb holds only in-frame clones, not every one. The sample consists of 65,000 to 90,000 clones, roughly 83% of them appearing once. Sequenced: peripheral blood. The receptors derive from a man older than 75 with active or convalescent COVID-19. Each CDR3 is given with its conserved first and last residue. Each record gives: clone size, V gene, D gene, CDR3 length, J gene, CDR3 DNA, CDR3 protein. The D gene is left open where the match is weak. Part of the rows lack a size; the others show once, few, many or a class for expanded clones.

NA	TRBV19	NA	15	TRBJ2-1	TGTGCCAGTAGTATAGATGGGGTTAGGGGGAATGAGCAGTTCTTC	CASSIDGVRGNEQFF
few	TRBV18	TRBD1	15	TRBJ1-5	TGTGCCAGCTCAGCCTCCGGGACAGGCAATCAGCCCCAGCATTTT	CASSASGTGNQPQHF
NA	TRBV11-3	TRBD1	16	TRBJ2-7	TGTGCCAGCAACTTCCAGGGGGCCCACCCCACCTACGAGCAGTACTTC	CASNFQGAHPTYEQYF
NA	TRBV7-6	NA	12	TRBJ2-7	TGTGCCAGCAGTTTGCAAGACATGGAGCAGTACTTC	CASSLQDMEQYF
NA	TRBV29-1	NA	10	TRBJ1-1	TGCAGCGGTCGGAACACTGAAGCTTTCTTT	CSGRNTEAFF
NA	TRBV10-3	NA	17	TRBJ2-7	TGTGCCATCAGTGAGACCACGCCCGACAGATCTCGGCACGAGCAGTACTTC	CAISETTPDRSRHEQYF
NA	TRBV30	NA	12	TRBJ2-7	TGTGCCTGGAGTGCTGACAACTACGAGCAGTACTTC	CAWSADNYEQYF
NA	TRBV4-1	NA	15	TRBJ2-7	TGCGCCAGCAGCCAAGAAGTTAGGGGATATCCCGAGCAGTACTTC	CASSQEVRGYPEQYF
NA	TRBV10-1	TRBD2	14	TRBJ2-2	TGCGCCAGCAGCGTTAGCGGGGGGGCCGGGGAGCTGTTTTTT	CASSVSGGAGELFF
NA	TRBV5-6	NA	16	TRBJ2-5	TGTGCCAGCAGCGCAAGGCGGGTTTCAGGACAAGAGACCCAGTACTTC	CASSARRVSGQETQYF
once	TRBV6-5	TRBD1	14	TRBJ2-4	TGTGCCAGCACCCCCAGGCAGGGGGCGAACATTCAGTACTTC	CASTPRQGANIQYF
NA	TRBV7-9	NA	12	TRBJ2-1	TGTGCCAGCAGCCTTGGACACTCAGAGCAGTTCTTC	CASSLGHSEQFF
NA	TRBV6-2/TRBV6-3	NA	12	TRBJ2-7	TGTGCCAGCAGTTACACATCCTACGAGCAGTACTTC	CASSYTSYEQYF
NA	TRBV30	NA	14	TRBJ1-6	TGTGCCTGGAGTGTCCTCCAGGAAGGTTCACCCCTCCACTTT	CAWSVLQEGSPLHF
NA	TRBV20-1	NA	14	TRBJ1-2	TGCAGTGCTAGTTCGGGTCTGGCTAACTATGGCTACACCTTC	CSASSGLANYGYTF
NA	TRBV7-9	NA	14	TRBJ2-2	TGTGCCAGCCTATTCGGGGGGAACACCGGGGAGCTGTTTTTT	CASLFGGNTGELFF
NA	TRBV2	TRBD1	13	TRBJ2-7	TGTGCCAGCAGGCCGACAGGGGCCCACGAGCAGTACTTC	CASRPTGAHEQYF
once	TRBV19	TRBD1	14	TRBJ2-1	TGTGCCACAACAAACGCAGGACAGGGGAATGAGCAGTTCTTC	CATTNAGQGNEQFF
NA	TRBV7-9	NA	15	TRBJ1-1	TGTGCCAGCAGCTTAGCCGGCCTTGGAGTGACTGAAGCTTTCTTT	CASSLAGLGVTEAFF
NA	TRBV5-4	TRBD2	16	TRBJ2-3	TGTGCCAGCAGCTTGAGACTAGCGGGCAGCACAGATACGCAGTATTTT	CASSLRLAGSTDTQYF
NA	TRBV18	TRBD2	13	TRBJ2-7	TGTGCCAGCTCACCGGGACTAGACTACGAGCAGTACTTC	CASSPGLDYEQYF
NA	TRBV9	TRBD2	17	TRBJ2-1	TGTGCCAGCAGCGTTAGGACTAGCGGGAGCAACGGGGATGAGCAGTTCTTC	CASSVRTSGSNGDEQFF
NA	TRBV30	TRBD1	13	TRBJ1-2	TGTGCCTGGAGTCCGACAGGGAACTATGGCTACACCTTC	CAWSPTGNYGYTF
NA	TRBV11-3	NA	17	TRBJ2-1	TGTGCCAGCAGCTTAGATAGAGTCGGGAACTCCTACAATGAGCAGTTCTTC	CASSLDRVGNSYNEQFF
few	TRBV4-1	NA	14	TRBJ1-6	TGCGCCAGCAGACTGACAGTGAATAATTCACCCCTCCACTTT	CASRLTVNNSPLHF
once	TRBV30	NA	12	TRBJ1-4	TGTGCCTGGATGGTGGGGGCTGAAAAACTGTTTTTT	CAWMVGAEKLFF